This T cell receptor (beta chain) is from a study of a mutant IDH1 vaccine in newly diagnosed glioma. In the study overall: Commencement of vaccination occurred 4-6 weeks following radiotherapy alone, or concurrently with temozolomide cycles. Whole-study findings and limits: Patients showed vaccine-induced immune responses at a rate of roughly 94%. Shifts in the top peripheral T cell clonotypes seemed unrelated to pseudoprogression.

As regards this clone: Antigen: not known.

The protocol was immunoSEQ multiplex PCR, while the TCRdb copy is restricted to in-frame clones and leaves out a portion. Counted here are some 35,000 clones, roughly 79% occurring once; the ten biggest clones make up 9% to 14%. From germline, CDR1 is LNHDA and CDR2 SQIVND (reference sequence). CDR3 size: 16 residues. V was pared by 1 base and J by 2 bases, with 12 bases between. Time point specified: week 5, during vaccination. Topical imiquimod was applied with each vaccine dose, which held 300 ug of mutant IDH1 20-mer peptide. This sequence joins TRBV19 and TRBJ1-3; D is undetermined. The receptor was isolated from a man aged 45-65 years with glioma. Sequenced material: PBMCs, taken from a glioma patient whose treatment included an IDH1 peptide vaccine. CDR3 nucleotides: TGTGCCAGTAGTATAGTCCCGGGATCGACTGGAAACACCATATATTTT. It specifies CASSIVPGSTGNTIYF.